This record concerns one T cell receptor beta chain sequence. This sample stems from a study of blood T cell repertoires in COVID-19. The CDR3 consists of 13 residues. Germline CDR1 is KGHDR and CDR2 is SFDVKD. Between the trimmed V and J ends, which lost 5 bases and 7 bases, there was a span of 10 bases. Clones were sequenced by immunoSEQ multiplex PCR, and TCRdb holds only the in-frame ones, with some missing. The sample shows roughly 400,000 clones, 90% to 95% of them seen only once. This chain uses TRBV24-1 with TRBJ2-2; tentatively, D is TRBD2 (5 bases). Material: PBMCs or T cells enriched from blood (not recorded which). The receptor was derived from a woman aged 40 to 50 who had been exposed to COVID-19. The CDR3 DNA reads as TGTGCCACCAGTGTCGGGGATATCGGGGAGCTGTTTTTT. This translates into CATSVGDIGELFF.